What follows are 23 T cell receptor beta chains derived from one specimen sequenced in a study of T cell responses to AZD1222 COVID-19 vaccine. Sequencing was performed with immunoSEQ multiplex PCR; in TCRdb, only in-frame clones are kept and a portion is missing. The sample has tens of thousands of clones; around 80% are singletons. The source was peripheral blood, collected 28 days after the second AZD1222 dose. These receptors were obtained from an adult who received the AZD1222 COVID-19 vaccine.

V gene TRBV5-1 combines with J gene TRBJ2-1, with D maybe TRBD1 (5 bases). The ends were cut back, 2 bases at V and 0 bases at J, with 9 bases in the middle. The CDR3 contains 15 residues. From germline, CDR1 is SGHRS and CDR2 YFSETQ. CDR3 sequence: CASSLQANSYNEQFF. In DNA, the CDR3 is TGCGCCAGCAGCTTACAGGCAAACTCCTACAATGAGCAGTTCTTC.

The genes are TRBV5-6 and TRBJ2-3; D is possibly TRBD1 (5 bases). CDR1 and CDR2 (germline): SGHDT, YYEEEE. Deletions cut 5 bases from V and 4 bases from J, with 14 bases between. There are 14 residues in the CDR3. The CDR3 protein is CASRGADVSDTQYF. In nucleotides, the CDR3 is TGTGCCAGCAGAGGGGCGGACGTTTCAGATACGCAGTATTTT.

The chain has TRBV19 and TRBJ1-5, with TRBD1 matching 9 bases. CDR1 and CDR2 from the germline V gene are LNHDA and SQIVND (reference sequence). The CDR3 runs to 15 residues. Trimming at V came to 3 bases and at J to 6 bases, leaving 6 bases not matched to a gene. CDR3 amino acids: CASSMTGGFGQPQHF. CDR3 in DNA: TGTGCCAGTAGTATGACAGGGGGATTCGGTCAGCCCCAGCATTTT.

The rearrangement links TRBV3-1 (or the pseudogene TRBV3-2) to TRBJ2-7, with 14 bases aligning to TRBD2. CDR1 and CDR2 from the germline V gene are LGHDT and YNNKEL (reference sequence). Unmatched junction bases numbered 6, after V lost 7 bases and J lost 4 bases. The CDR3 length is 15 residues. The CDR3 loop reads CASKTSGRAEYEQYF. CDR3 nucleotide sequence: TGTGCCAGCAAGACTAGCGGGAGGGCCGAATACGAGCAGTACTTC.

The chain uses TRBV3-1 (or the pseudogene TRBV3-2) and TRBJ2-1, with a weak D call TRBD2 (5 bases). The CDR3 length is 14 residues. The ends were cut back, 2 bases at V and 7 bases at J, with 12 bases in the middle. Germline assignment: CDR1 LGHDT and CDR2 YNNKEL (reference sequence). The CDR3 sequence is CASSQIAIRNEQFF. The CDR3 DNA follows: TGTGCCAGCAGCCAAATAGCGATTCGGAATGAGCAGTTCTTC.

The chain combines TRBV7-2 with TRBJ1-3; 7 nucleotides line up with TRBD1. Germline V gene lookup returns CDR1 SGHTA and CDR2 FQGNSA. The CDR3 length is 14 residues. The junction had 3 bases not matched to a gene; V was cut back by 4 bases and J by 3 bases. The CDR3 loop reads CASSSGTVGNTIYF. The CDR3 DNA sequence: TGTGCCAGCAGCTCTGGGACAGTTGGAAACACCATATATTTT.

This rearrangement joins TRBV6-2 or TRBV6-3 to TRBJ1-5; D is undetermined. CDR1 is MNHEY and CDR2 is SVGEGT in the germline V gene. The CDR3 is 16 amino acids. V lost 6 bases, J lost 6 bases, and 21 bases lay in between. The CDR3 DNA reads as TGTGCCAGCAGCTTTACCCCCGGGAGATCGGCTCAGCCCCAGCATTTT. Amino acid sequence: CASSFTPGRSAQPQHF.

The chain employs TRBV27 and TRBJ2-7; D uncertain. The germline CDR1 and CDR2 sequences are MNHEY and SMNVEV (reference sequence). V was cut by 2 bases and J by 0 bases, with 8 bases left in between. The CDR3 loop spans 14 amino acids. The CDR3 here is CASSLMAFSYEQYF. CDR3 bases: TGTGCCAGCAGTTTAATGGCCTTCTCCTACGAGCAGTACTTC.

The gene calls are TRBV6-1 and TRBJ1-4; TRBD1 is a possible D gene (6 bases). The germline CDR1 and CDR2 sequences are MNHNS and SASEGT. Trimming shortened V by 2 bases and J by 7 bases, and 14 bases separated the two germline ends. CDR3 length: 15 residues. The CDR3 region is CASSESQGSLEKLFF. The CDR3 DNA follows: TGTGCCAGCAGTGAATCCCAGGGGTCACTTGAAAAACTGTTTTTT.

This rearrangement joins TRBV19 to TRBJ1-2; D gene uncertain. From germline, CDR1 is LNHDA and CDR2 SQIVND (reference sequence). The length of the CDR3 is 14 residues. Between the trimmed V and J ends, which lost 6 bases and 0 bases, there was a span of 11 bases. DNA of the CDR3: TGTGCCAGTAGCCCGTCGCTAGCTAACTATGGCTACACCTTC. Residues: CASSPSLANYGYTF.

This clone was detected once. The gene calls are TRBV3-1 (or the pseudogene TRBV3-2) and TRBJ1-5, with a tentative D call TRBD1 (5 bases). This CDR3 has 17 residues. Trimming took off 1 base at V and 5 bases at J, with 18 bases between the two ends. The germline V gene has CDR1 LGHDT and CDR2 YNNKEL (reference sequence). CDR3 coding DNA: TGTGCCAGCAGCCAAGGGGGGAATCGGGGAGACCATCAGCCCCAGCATTTT. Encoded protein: CASSQGGNRGDHQPQHF.

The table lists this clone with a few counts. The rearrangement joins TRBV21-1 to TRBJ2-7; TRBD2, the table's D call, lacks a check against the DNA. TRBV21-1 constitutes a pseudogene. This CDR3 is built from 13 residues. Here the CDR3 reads CASNQAGTLEQYF. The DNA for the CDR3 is TGTGCCAGCAACCAGGCGGGAACCCTCGAGCAGTACTTC.

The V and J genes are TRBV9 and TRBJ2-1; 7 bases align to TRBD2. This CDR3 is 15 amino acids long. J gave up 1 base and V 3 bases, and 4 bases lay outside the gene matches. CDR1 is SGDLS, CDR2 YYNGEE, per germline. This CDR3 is CASSELAGSYNEQFF. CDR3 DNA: TGTGCCAGCAGCGAGTTAGCGGGTTCCTACAATGAGCAGTTCTTC.

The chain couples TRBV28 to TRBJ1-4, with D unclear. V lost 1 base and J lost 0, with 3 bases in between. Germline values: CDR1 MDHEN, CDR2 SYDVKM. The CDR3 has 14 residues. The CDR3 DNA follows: TGTGCCAGCAGTTTATTGACAACTAATGAAAAACTGTTTTTT. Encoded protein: CASSLLTTNEKLFF.

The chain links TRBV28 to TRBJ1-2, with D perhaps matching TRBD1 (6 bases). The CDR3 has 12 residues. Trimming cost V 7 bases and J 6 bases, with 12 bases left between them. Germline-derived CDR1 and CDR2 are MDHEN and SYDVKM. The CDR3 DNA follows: TGTGCCAGCACCTCTGAGGGGGATGGCTACACCTTC. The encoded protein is CASTSEGDGYTF.

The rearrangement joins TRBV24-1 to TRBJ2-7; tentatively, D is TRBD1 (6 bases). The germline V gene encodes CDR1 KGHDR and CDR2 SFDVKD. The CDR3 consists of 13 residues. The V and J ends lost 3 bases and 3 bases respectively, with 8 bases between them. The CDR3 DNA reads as TGTGCCACCAGTGATCAGACAGGCTACGAGCAGTACTTC. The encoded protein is CATSDQTGYEQYF.

The CDR3 reads CASSLRGDPPYEQYF. For the CDR3, the DNA is TGTGCCAGCAGCTTGAGGGGGGACCCCCCCTACGAGCAGTACTTC. The rearrangement joins TRBV5-5 to TRBJ2-7; perhaps D is TRBD1 or TRBD2 (6 bases each). V lost 1 base and J lost 2, with 13 bases in between. Germline V lookup: CDR1 SGHKS, CDR2 YYEKEE (reference sequence). The CDR3 has 15 amino acids.

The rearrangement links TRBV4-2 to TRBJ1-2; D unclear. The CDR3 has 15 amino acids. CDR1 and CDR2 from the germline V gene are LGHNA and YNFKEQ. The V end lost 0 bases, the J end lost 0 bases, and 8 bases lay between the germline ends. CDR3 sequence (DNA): TGTGCCAGCAGCCAAGAGGGCACATCTAACTATGGCTACACCTTC. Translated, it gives CASSQEGTSNYGYTF.

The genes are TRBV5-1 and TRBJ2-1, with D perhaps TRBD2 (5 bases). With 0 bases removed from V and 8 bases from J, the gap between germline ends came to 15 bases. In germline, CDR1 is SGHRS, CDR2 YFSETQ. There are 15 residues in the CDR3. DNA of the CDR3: TGCGCCAGCAGCTTGGTGAGCGGTGTGGACGATGAGCAGTTCTTC. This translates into CASSLVSGVDDEQFF.

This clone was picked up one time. CDR3 coding DNA: TGCGCCAGCAGCTTCGGGACTGAAGCTTTCTTT. Translated, it gives CASSFGTEAFF. The genes are TRBV5-1 and TRBJ1-1; no reliable D call. CDR3 length equals 11 residues. Trimming pared 2 bases from V and 5 bases from J, leaving 4 bases between. Germline V lookup: CDR1 SGHRS, CDR2 YFSETQ.

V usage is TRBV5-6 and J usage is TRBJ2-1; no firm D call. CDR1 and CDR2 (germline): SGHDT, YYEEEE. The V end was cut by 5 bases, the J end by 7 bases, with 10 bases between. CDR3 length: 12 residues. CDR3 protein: CASRLELNEQFF. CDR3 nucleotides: TGTGCCAGCAGGCTGGAGCTAAATGAGCAGTTCTTC.

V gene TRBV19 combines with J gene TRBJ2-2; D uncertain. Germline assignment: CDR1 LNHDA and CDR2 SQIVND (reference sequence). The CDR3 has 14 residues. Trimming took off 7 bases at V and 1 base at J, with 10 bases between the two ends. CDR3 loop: CASNGQGNTGELFF. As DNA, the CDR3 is TGTGCCAGTAACGGGCAAGGGAACACCGGGGAGCTGTTTTTT.

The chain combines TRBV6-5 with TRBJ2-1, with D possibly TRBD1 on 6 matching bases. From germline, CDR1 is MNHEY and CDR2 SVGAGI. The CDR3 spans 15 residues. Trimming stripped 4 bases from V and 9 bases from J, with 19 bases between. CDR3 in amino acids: CASSSTGTIRGEQFF. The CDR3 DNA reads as TGTGCCAGCAGTTCTACGGGAACCATCAGGGGTGAGCAGTTCTTC.